The 5 T cell receptor beta chains below all came from one sample that was sequenced in a study of CD8+CD57+ T cells in acquired aplastic anemia. Sequencing was done on patients that had shown CD8+CD57+ cell expansion by flow cytometry. TCR beta VDJ and CDR3 profiling used genomic DNA as template. TCRdb re-called the reads with MiXCR, one entry per CDR3 protein. The profile shows about 200,000 distinct CDR3 sequences, more than 55% of them singletons. Sequenced input: sorted CD4+, CD8+, or CD8+CD57+ T cells (not recorded which) from PBMCs. These receptors were taken from a human donor with aplastic anemia.

This chain joins TRBV24-1 and TRBJ1-4; 8 positions match TRBD1. Trimming at V came to 3 bases and at J to 3 bases, leaving 8 bases not matched to a gene. This CDR3 is built from 17 residues. Germline V gene data show CDR1 as KGHDR and CDR2 as SFDVKD. This CDR3 reads CATSDPRTGSANEKLFF. The CDR3 bases are TGTGCCACCAGTGATCCTCGGACAGGGTCAGCTAATGAAAAACTGTTTTTT.

This clonotype was counted between two and nine times. The CDR3 DNA sequence: TGCAGTGCTAGAGACAATAACTATGGCTACACCTTC. The encoded protein is CSARDNNYGYTF. The chain recombines TRBV20-1 with TRBJ1-2; D is unresolved. Germline V lookup: CDR1 DFQATT, CDR2 SNEGSKA (reference sequence). V lost 0 bases to trimming and J lost 1 base, with 3 bases between them. The CDR3 consists of 12 residues.

This chain connects TRBV12-3 or TRBV12-4 to TRBJ1-4; perhaps TRBD1 as D (5 bases). The CDR3 has 14 amino acids. The germline V and J ends were trimmed by 6 bases and 7 bases, with 15 bases remaining between them. The CDR3 is CASSPTDGSEKLFF. CDR3 in DNA: TGTGCCAGCAGCCCGACAGACGGCAGTGAAAAACTGTTTTTT.

V gene TRBV29-1 combines with J gene TRBJ2-7, with 8 bases fitting TRBD1. The ends lost 6 bases at V and 6 bases at J; junction bases unmatched: 7. The CDR3 contains 12 residues. Germline V gene lookup returns CDR1 SQVTM and CDR2 ANQGSEA. The CDR3 sequence: CSVGQVIGEQYF. CDR3 in DNA: TGCAGCGTGGGACAGGTAATCGGCGAGCAGTACTTC.

The J gene is TRBJ2-7, the V gene TRBV9; 8 nucleotides align to TRBD1. The germline gives CDR1 SGDLS, CDR2 YYNGEE. J lost 1 base, V lost 0 bases, and 3 bases had no gene match. The CDR3 length is 15 residues. The CDR3 spells CASSVGTGSSYEQYF. CDR3 bases: TGTGCCAGCAGCGTAGGGACAGGGAGTTCCTACGAGCAGTACTTC.